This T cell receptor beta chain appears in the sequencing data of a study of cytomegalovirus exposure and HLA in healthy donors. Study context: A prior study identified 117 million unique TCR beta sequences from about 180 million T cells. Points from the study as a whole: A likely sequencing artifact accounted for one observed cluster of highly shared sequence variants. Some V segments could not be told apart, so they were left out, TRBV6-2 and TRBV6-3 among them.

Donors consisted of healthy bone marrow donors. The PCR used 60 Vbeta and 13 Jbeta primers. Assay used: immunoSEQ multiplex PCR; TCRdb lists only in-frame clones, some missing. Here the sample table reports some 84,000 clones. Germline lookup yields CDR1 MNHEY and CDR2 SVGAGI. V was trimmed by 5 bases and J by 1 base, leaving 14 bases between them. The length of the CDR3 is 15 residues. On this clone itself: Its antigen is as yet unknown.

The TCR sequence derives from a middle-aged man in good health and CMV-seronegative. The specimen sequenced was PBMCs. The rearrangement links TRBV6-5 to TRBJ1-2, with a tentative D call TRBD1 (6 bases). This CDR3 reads CASSTSGTLNYGYTF. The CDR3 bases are TGTGCCAGCAGTACGTCCGGGACACTTAACTATGGCTACACCTTC.